This is a list of T cell receptor beta chains from one sample in a study of CD8+ T cells in alopecia areata. Some clones are missing from TCRdb's copy, which holds only in-frame ones; the method was immunoSEQ multiplex PCR. The sample includes over 150,000 clones, more than 55% of them seen just once. Material: CD8+ T cells sorted from blood. The receptor source for this set is a human donor in good health. Both conserved end residues are part of each CDR3.

v_call,cdr3_length,cdr3_aa
TRBV5-6,15,CASSGDRYSYNEQFF
TRBV29-1,15,CSVEGTGGMNTEAFF
TRBV4-1,16,CASSQGTAGREETQYF
TRBV11-2,15,CASSLEVRLGTEAFF
TRBV29-1,11,CSARQGTEAFF
TRBV29-1,16,CSVEEGREMSYNEQFF
TRBV4-1,13,CASSQVFGYGYTF
TRBV5-1,14,CASMQGRTDTEAFF
TRBV19,14,CASTEGQLNTEAFF
TRBV30,16,CAWSVDGSSSYNEQFF
TRBV5-1,13,CASSLGINTEAFF
TRBV7-8,15,CASRKSGGGGDTQYF